This T cell receptor beta chain was sequenced for a study of cytomegalovirus exposure and HLA in healthy donors. Study-level results: Reports described diagnosis of cytomegalovirus status by the classifier as highly specific and sensitive.

PCR was performed using 60 Vbeta and 13 Jbeta primers. The protocol was immunoSEQ multiplex PCR, while the TCRdb copy is restricted to in-frame clones and leaves out a portion. The sample shows around 160,000 clones, 75% to 85% of them seen only once. Likely unrecorded immune exposures existed in these nominally healthy donors. On this clone itself: Its antigen is not identified.

The sequence was collected from a male donor in good health and CMV-seropositive. Sequenced input: PBMCs.

In nucleotides, the CDR3 is TGTGCCAGCAGCCTACAGGGGCTAAATTCACCCCTCCACTTT. This sequence encodes CASSLQGLNSPLHF. The J gene is TRBJ1-6, the V gene TRBV5-6; 7 nucleotides match TRBD1. Losses at the gene ends were 4 bases for V and 7 bases for J; bases not matched to a gene: 5. This CDR3 is 14 amino acids long. Germline CDR1 is SGHDT and CDR2 is YYEEEE. Full variable domain (rest looked up from reference TRBV5-6 and TRBJ1-6): DAGVTQSPTHLIKTRGQQVTLRCSPKSGHDTVSWYQQALGQGPQFIFQYYEEEERQRGNFPDRFSGHQFPNYSSELNVNALLLGDSALYLCASSLQGLNSPLHFGNGTRLTVT.